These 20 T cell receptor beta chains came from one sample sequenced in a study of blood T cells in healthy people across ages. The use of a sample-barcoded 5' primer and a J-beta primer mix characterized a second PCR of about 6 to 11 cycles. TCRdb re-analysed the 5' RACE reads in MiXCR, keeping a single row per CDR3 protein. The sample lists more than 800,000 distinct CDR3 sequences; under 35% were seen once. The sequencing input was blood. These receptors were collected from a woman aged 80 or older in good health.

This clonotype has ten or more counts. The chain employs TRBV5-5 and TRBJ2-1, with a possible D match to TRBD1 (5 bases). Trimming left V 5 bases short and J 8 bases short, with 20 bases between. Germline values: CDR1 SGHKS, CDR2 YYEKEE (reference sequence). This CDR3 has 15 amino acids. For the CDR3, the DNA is TGTGCCAGCAGGTTAACAGGCCCGGCAAGCGATGAGCAGTTCTTC. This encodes CASRLTGPASDEQFF.

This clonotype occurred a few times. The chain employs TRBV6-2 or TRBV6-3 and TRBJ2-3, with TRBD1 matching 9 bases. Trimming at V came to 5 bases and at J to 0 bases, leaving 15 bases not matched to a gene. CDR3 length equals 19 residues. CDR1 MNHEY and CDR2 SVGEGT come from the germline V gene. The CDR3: CASSPGQGVSVLSTDTQYF. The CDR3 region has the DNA TGTGCCAGCAGTCCGGGACAGGGTGTTTCCGTTCTCAGCACAGATACGCAGTATTTT.

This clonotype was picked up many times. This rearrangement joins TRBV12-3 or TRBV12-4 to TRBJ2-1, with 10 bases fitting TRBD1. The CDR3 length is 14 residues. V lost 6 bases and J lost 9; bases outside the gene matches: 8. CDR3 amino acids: CASSRDRGDVEQFF. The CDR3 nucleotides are TGTGCCAGCAGCCGGGACAGGGGTGATGTTGAGCAGTTCTTC.

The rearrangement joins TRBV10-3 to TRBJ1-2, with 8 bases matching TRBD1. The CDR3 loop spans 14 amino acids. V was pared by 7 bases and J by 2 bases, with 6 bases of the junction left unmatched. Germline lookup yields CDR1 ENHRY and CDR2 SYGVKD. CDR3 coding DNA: TGTGCCATCAAGGGACAGGCGAGGAACTATGGCTACACCTTC. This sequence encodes CAIKGQARNYGYTF.

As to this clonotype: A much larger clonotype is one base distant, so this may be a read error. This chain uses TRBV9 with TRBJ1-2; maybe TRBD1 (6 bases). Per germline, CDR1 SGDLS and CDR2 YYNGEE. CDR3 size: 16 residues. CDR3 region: CASSPRQAPFNYGCTF. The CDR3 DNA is TGTGCCAGCAGCCCCAGACAGGCGCCGTTTAACTATGGCTGCACCTTC.

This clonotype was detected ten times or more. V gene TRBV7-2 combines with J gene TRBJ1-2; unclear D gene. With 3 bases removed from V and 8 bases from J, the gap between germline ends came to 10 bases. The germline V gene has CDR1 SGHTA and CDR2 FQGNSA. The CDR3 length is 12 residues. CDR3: CASSFSVVGYTF. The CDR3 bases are TGTGCCAGCAGCTTTTCAGTTGTCGGCTACACCTTC. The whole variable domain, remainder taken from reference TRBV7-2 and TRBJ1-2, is GAGVSQSPSNKVTEKGKDVELRCDPISGHTALYWYRQSLGQGLEFLIYFQGNSAPDKSGLPSDRFSAERTGGSVSTLTIQRTQQEDSAVYLCASSFSVVGYTFGSGTRLTVV.

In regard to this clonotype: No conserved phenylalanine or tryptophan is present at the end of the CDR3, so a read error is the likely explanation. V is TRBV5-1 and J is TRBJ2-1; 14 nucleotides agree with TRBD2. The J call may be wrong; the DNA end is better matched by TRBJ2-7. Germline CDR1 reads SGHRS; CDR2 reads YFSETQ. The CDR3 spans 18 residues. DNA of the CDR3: TGCGCCAGCAGCTCCAGACTAGCGGGGGGGAGCTCCTACAATGAGCAGTACAAC. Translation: CASSSRLAGGSSYNEQYN.

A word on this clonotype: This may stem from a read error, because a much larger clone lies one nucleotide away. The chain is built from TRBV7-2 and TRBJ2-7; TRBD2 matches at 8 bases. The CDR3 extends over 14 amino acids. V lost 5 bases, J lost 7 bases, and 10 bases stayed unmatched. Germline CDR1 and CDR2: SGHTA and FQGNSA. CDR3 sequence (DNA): TGTGCCAGCAGCCAAGGACTAGCCGTCAATGAGCAGTACTTC. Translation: CASSQGLAVNEQYF.

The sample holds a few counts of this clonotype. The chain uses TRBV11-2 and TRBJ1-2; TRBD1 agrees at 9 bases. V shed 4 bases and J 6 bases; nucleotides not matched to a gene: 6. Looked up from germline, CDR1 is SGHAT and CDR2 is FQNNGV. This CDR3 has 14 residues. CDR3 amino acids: CASSSKTGGDGYTF. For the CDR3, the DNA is TGTGCCAGCAGCTCCAAGACAGGGGGGGATGGCTACACCTTC.

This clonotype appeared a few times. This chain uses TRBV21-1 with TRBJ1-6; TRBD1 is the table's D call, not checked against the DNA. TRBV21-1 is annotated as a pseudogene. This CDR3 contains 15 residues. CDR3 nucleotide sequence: TGTGCCAGCACCCTAAACAGGGATCACGGTTCACCCCTCCACTTT. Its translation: CASTLNRDHGSPLHF.

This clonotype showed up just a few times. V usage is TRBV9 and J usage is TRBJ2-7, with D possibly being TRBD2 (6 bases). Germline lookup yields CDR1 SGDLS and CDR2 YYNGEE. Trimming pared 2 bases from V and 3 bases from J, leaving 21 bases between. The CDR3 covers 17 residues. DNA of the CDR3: TGTGCCAGCAGCGTCGGAGGAGGGGAAAGTTATCGCTACGAGCAGTACTTC. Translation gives CASSVGGGESYRYEQYF.

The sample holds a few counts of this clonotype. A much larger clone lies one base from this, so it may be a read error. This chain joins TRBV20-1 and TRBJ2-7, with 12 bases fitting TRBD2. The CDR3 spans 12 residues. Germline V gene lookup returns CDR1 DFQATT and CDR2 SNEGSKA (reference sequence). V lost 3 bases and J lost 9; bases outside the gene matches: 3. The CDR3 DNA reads TGCAGTGCTAGCGCACTAGCGGGGGGGCAGTACTTC. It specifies CSASALAGGQYF.

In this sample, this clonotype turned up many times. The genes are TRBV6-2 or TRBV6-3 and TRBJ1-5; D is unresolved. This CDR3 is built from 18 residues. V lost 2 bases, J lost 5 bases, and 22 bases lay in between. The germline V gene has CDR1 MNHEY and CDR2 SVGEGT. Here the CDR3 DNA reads TGTGCCAGCAGTTACCCCCGTGTAAGGACGAGGGCGCATCAGCCCCAGCATTTT. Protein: CASSYPRVRTRAHQPQHF.

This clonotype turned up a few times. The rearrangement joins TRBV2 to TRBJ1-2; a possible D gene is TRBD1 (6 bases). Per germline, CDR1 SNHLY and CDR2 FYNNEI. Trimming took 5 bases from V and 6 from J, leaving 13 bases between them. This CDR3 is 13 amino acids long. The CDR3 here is CASSPQGLHGYTF. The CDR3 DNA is TGTGCCAGCAGTCCACAGGGCCTTCATGGCTACACCTTC.

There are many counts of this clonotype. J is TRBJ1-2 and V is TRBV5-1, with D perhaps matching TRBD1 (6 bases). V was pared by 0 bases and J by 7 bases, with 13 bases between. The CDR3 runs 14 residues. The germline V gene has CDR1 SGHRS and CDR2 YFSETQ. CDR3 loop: CASSLEGGALGYTF. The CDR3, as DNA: TGCGCCAGCAGCTTGGAAGGGGGAGCCCTTGGCTACACCTTC.

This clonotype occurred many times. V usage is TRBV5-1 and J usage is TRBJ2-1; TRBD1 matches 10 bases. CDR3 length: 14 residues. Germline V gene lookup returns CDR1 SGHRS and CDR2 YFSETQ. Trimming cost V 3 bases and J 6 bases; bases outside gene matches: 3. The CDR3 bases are TGCGCCAGCAGCTCCGGGACAGGGGTCAATGAGCAGTTCTTC. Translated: CASSSGTGVNEQFF.

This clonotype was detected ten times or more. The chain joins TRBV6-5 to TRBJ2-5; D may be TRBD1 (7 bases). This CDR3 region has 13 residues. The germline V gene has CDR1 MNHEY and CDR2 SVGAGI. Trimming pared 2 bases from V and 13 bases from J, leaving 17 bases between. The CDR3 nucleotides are TGTGCCAGCAGTTACCAAAGGAGGGGGCTTCCGTACTTC. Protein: CASSYQRRGLPYF.

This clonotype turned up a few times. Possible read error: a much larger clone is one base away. This CDR3 is CSARPLDSYNEQYF. CDR3 in DNA: TGCAGTGCTAGACCACTGGACAGCTACAATGAGCAGTACTTC. The chain recombines TRBV20-1 with TRBJ2-1, with a possible D match to TRBD1 (6 bases). The J call is uncertain, as TRBJ2-7 better fits the DNA end. Germline V CDR1 and CDR2: DFQATT, SNEGSKA (reference sequence). There are 14 residues in the CDR3.

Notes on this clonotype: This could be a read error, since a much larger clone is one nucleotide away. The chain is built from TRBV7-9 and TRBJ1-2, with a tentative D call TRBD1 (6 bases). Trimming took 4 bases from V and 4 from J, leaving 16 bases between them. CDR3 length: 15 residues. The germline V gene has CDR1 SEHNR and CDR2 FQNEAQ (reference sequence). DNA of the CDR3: TGTGCCAGCAGCTCGCGATTGGACAGCTGCTATGGCTACACCTTC. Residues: CASSSRLDSCYGYTF.

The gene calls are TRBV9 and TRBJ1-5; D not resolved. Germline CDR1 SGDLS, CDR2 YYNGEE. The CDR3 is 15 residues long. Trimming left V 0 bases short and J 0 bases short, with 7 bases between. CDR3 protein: CASSVDPDSNQPQHF. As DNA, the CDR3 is TGTGCCAGCAGCGTAGACCCCGATAGCAATCAGCCCCAGCATTTT.